This TCR beta chain was sequenced during a study of T cell repertoires in cytomegalovirus infection. Overall study: As its CMV epitopes, the study selected recently identified HLA-C-restricted and well-studied HLA-B-restricted targets. TCR beta signatures that were public indicated CMV infection and matching HLA type.

This clonotype was found many times. Its antigen is currently unknown. The CDR3 contains 16 residues. Trimming cost V 2 bases and J 3 bases, with 17 bases left between them. CDR1 and CDR2 (germline): MDHEN, SYDVKM. TCRdb called the reads again in MiXCR, with one record for every CDR3 protein. The sample has around 540,000 distinct CDR3 sequences, 30% to 40% seen once; the top ten hold 17%. The chain employs TRBV28 and TRBJ2-7, with D perhaps TRBD2 (6 bases). The TCR comes from a human donor in good health (CMV status not recorded). Some clones in this sample may be carry-over from other donors' samples. Sequences were derived from cultured PBMCs, sampled from culture after CMV antigen stimulation. CDR3 residues: CASSLASAGPHYEQYF. CDR3 DNA sequence: TGTGCCAGCAGTTTAGCTTCGGCGGGGCCTCACTACGAGCAGTACTTC.